The T cell receptor beta chain described here comes from a study of blood T cell repertoires in COVID-19. Study-level information: COVID-19 samples collected from the United States, Italy and Spain covered acute and convalescent phases. T cells, B-cell-depleted T cells, or PBMCs supplied cDNA or gDNA.

CDR1 LNHDA and CDR2 SQIVND come from the germline V gene (reference sequence). The CDR3 contains 15 residues. The V and J ends lost 0 bases and 7 bases, in that order; junction bases with no gene match: 3. In the study's own analysis: Nucleated cell counts were estimated from reference gene primer amplification. Profiling relied on immunoSEQ multiplex PCR, and the TCRdb table lists in-frame clones only, not all of them. V and J calls and clone size are copied from that table; D and trimming were computed from the DNA. The data contain some 270,000 clones, 75% to 90% of them seen just once; the ten biggest clones take up approximately 2.2%.

This clonotype was obtained from a man aged 45-65 years with acute or convalescent COVID-19. V is TRBV19 and J is TRBJ2-2; 9 bases map to TRBD1. Material: peripheral blood. As DNA, the CDR3 is TGTGCCAGTAGTATAGAACAGGGGGCAAACGGGGAGCTGTTTTTT. Translation: CASSIEQGANGELFF.